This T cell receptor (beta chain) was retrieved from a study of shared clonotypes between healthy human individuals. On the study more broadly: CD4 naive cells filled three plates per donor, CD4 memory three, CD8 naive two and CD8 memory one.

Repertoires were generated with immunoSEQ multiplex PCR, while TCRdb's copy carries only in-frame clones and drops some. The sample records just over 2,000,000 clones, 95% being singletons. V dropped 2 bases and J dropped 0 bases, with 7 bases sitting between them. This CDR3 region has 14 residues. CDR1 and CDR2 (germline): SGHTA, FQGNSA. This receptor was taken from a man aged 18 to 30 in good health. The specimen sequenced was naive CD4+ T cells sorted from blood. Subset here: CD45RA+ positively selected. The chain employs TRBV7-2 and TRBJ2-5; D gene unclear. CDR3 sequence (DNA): TGTGCCAGCAGCTTACAACAGTACCAAGAGACCCAGTACTTC. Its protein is CASSLQQYQETQYF.